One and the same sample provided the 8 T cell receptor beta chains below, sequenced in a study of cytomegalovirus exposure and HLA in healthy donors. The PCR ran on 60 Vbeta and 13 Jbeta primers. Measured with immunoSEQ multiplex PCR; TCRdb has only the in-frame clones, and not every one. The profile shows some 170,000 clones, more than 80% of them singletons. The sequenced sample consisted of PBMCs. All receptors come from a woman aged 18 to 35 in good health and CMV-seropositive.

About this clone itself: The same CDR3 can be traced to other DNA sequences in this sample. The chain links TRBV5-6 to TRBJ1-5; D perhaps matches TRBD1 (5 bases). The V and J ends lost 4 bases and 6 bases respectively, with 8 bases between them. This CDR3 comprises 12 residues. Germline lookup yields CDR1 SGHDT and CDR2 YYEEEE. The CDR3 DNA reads TGTGCCAGCAGCCCGGGGGGTCAGCCCCAGCATTTT. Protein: CASSPGGQPQHF.

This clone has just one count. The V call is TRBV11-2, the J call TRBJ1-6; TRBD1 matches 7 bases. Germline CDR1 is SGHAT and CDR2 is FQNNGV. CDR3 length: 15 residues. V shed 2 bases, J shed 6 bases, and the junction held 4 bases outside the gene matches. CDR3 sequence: CASSLYGTANSPLHF. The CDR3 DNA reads TGTGCCAGCAGCTTATATGGGACAGCTAATTCACCCCTCCACTTT.

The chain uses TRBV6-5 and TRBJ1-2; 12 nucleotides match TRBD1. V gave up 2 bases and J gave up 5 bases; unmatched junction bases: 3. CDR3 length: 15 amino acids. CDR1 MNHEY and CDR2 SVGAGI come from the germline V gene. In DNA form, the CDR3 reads TGTGCCAGCAGTTACCAGGGACAGGGGGCTTATGGCTACACCTTC. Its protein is CASSYQGQGAYGYTF.

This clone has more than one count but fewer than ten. CDR3 protein: CASTLWRADYGYTF. The CDR3 coding sequence is TGTGCCAGCACCCTTTGGAGGGCCGACTATGGCTACACCTTC. The rearrangement joins TRBV6-1 to TRBJ1-2; D gene uncertain. V was cut by 7 bases and J by 3 bases, with 15 bases left in between. Germline V gives CDR1 MNHNS, CDR2 SASEGT. The length of the CDR3 is 14 residues.

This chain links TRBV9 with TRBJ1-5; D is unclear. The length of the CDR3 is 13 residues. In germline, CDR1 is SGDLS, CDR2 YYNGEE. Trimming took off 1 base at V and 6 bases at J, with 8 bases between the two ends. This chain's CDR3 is CASSVLRAQPQHF. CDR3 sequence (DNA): TGTGCCAGCAGCGTATTGCGTGCTCAGCCCCAGCATTTT.

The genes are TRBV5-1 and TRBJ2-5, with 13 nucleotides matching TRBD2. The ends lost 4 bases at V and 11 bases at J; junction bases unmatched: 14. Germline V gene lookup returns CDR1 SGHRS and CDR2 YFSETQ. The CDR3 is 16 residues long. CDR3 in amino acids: CASSRTSGGPTEEQYF. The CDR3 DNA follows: TGCGCCAGCAGCAGGACTAGCGGGGGACCAACGGAAGAGCAGTACTTC.

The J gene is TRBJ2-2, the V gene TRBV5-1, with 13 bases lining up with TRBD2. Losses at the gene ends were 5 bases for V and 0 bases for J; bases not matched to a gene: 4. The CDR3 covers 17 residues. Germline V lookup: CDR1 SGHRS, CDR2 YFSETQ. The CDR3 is CASRTGTSGANTGELFF. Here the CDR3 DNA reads TGCGCCAGCAGGACAGGGACTAGCGGGGCGAACACCGGGGAGCTGTTTTTT.

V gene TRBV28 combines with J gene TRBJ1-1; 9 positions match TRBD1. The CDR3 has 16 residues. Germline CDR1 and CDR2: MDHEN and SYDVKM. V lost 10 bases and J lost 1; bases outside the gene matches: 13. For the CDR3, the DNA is TGTGCCACCGCACCTCGGGCGGGACAGGGGAACACTGAAGCTTTCTTT. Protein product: CATAPRAGQGNTEAFF.